The present TCR beta chain was sequenced within a study of CD8 T cells in ankylosing spondylitis. The CDR3 loop spans 13 amino acids. CDR1 and CDR2 from the germline V gene are LNHNV and YYDKDF (reference sequence). Deletions cut 8 bases from V and 4 bases from J, with 14 bases between. This clonotype has ten or more counts. TCRdb passed the 5' RACE reads through MiXCR, listing each CDR3 protein once. The sample includes hundreds of thousands of distinct CDR3 sequences, approximately 7.6% of them seen just once. This chain connects TRBV15 to TRBJ1-1, with D perhaps matching TRBD1 (5 bases). The sample consisted of blood, either unsorted or a sorted T cell fraction (not recorded which). The receptor's source is a female donor with ankylosing spondylitis or in good health (not recorded which). The CDR3 loop is CATWNGGGTEAFF. For the CDR3, the DNA is TGTGCCACCTGGAACGGTGGGGGCACTGAAGCTTTCTTT.